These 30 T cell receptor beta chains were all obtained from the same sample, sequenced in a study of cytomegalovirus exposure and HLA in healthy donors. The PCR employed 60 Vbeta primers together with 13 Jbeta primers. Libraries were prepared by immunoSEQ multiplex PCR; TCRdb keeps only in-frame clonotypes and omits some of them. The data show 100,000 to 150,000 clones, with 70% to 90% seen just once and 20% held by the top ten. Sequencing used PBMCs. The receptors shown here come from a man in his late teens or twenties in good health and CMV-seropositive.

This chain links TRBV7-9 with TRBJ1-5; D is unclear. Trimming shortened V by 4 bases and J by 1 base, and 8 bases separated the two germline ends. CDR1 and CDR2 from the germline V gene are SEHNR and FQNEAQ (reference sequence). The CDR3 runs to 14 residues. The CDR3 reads CASSWEDSNQPQHF. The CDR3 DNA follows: TGTGCCAGCAGCTGGGAGGACAGCAATCAGCCCCAGCATTTT. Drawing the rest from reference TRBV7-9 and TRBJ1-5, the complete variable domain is DTGVSQNPRHKITKRGQNVTFRCDPISEHNRLYWYRQTLGQGPEFLTYFQNEAQLEKSRLLSDRFSAERPKGSFSTLEIQRTEQGDSAMYLCASSWEDSNQPQHFGDGTRLSIL.

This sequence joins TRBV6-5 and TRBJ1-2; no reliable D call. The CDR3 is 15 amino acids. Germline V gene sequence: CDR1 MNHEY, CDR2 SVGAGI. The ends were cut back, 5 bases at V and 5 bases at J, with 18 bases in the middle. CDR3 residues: CASSPGPTALYGYTF. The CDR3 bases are TGTGCCAGCAGTCCGGGTCCGACGGCCCTTTATGGCTACACCTTC.

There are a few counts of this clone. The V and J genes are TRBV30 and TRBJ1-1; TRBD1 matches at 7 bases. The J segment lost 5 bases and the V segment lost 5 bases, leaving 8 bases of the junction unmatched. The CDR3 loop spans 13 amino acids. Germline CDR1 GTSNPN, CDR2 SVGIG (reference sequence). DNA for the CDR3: TGTGCCTGGCGAAGGGGGCTTGATACTGAAGCTTTCTTT. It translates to CAWRRGLDTEAFF.

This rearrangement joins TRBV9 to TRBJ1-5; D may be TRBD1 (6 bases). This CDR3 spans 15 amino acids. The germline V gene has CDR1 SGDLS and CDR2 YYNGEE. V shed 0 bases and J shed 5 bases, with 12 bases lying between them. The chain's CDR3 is CASSVGGGSHQPQHF. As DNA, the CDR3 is TGTGCCAGCAGCGTAGGTGGGGGCTCGCATCAGCCCCAGCATTTT.

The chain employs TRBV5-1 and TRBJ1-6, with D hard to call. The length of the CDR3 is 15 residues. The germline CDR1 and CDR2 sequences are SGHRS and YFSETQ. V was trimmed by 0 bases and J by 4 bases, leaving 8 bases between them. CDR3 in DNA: TGCGCCAGCAGCTTGGATCTCGGGTATAATTCACCCCTCCACTTT. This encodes CASSLDLGYNSPLHF.

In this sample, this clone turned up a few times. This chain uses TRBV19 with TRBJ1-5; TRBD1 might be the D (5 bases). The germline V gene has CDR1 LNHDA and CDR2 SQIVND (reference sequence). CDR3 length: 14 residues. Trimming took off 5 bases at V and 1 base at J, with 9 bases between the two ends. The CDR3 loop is CASSSKGSNQPQHF. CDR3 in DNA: TGTGCCAGTAGTTCTAAGGGGAGCAATCAGCCCCAGCATTTT.

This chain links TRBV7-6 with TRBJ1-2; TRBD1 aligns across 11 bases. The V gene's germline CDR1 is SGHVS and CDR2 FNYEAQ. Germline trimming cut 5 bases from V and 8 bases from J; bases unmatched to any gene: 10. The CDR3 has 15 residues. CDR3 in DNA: TGTGCCAGCAGCGAGGGACAGGGGGACTTGTCAGGCTACACCTTC. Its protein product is CASSEGQGDLSGYTF.

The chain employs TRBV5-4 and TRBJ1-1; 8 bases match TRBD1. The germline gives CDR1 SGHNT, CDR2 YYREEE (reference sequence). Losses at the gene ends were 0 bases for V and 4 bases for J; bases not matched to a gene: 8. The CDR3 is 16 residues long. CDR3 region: CASSLDRGSWSTEAFF. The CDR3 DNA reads TGTGCCAGCAGCTTGGACAGGGGGAGTTGGAGCACTGAAGCTTTCTTT.

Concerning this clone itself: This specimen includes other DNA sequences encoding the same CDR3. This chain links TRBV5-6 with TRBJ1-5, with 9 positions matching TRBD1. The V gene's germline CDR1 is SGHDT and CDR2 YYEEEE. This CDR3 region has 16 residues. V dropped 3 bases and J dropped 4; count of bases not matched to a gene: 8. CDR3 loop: CASSWGGQGLNQPQHF. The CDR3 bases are TGTGCCAGCAGCTGGGGGGGACAGGGACTTAATCAGCCCCAGCATTTT.

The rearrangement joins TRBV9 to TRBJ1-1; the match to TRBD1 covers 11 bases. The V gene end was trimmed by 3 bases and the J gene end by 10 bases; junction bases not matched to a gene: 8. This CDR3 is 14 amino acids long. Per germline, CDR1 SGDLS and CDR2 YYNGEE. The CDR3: CASSGGTGGESAFF. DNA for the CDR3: TGTGCCAGCAGCGGCGGGACAGGGGGAGAGTCAGCTTTCTTT.

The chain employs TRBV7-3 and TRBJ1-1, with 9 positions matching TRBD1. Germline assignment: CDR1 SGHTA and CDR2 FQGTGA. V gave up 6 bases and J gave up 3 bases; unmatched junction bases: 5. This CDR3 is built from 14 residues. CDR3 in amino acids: CASSFGQGHTEAFF. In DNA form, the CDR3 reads TGTGCCAGCAGTTTCGGACAGGGGCACACTGAAGCTTTCTTT. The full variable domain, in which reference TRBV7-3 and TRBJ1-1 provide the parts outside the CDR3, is GAGVSQTPSNKVTEKGKYVELRCDPISGHTALYWYRQSLGQGPEFLIYFQGTGAADDSGLPNDRFFAVRPEGSVSTLKIQRTERGDSAVYLCASSFGQGHTEAFFGQGTRLTVV.

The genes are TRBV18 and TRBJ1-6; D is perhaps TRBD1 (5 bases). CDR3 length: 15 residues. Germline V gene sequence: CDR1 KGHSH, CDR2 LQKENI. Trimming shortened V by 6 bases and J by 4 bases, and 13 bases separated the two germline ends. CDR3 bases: TGTGCCAGCTCCGCGGGGGGAGAGTATAATTCACCCCTCCACTTT. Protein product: CASSAGGEYNSPLHF.

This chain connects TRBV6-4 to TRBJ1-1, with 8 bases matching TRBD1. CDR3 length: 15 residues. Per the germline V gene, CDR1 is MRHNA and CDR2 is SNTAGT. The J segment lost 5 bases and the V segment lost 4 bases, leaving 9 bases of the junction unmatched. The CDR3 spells CASSAETGAGTEAFF. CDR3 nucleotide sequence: TGTGCCAGCAGTGCAGAGACAGGGGCGGGTACTGAAGCTTTCTTT.

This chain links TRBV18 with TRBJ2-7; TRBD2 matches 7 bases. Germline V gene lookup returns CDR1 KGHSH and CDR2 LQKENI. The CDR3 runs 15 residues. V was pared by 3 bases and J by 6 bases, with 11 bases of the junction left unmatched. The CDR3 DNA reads TGTGCCAGCTCACCGCTAGCGGATCCAGGATCCGAGCAGTACTTC. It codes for CASSPLADPGSEQYF.

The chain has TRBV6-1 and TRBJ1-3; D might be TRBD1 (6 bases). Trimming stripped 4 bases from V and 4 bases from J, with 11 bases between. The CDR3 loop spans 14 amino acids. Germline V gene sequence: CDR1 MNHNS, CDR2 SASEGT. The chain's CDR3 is CASSADRSGNTIYF. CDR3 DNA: TGTGCCAGCAGTGCCGACAGGTCAGGAAACACCATATATTTT.

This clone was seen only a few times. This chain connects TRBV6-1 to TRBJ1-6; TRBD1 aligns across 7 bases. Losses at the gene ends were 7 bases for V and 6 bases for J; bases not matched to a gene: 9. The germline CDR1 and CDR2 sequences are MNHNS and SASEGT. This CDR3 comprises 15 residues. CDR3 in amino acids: CASTYDREINSPLHF. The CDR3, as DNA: TGTGCCAGCACTTATGACAGGGAGATTAATTCACCCCTCCACTTT.

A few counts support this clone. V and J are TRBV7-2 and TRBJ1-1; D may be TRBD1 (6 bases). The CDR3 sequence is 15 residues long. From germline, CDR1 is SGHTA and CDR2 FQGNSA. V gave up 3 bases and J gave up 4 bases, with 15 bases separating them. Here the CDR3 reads CASSFTDRISTEAFF. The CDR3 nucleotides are TGTGCCAGCAGCTTCACCGACAGGATTAGCACTGAAGCTTTCTTT. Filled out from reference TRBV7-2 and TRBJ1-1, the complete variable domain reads GAGVSQSPSNKVTEKGKDVELRCDPISGHTALYWYRQSLGQGLEFLIYFQGNSAPDKSGLPSDRFSAERTGGSVSTLTIQRTQQEDSAVYLCASSFTDRISTEAFFGQGTRLTVV.

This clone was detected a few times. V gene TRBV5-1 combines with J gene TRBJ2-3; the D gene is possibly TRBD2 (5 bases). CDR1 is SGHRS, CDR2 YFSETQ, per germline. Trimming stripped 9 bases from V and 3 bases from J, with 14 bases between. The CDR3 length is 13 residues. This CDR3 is CATRTGTTDTQYF. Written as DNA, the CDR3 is TGCGCCACCCGGACGGGAACAACAGATACGCAGTATTTT. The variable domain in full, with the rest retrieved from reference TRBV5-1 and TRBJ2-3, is KAGVTQTPRYLIKTRGQQVTLSCSPISGHRSVSWYQQTPGQGLQFLFEYFSETQRNKGNFPGRFSGRQFSNSRSEMNVSTLELGDSALYLCATRTGTTDTQYFGPGTRLTVL.

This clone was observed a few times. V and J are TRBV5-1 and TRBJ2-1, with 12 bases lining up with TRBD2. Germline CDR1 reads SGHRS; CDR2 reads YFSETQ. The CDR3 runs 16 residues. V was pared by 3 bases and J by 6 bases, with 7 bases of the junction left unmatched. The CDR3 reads CASSSIPSGGANEQFF. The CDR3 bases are TGCGCCAGCAGCTCCATTCCTAGCGGGGGGGCCAATGAGCAGTTCTTC.

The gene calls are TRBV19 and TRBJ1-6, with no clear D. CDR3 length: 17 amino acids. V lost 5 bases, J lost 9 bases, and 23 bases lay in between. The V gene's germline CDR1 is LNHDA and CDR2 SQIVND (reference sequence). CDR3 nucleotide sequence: TGTGCCAGTAGTCCCGGCCATGGAGGACCCGGGATTTCACCCCTCCACTTT. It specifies CASSPGHGGPGISPLHF.

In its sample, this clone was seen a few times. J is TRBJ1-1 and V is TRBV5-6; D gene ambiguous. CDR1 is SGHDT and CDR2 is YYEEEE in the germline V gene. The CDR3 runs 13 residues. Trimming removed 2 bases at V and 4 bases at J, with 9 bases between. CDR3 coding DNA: TGTGCCAGCAGCTTCGGGGAGGGCACTGAAGCTTTCTTT. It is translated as CASSFGEGTEAFF.

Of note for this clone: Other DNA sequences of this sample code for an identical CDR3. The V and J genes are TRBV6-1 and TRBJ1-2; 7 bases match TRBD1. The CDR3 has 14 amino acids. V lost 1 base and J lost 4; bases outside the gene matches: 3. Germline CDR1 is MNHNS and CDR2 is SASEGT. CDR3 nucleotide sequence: TGTGCCAGCAGTGAAGAGGCAGGGGGCTATGGCTACACCTTC. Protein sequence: CASSEEAGGYGYTF.

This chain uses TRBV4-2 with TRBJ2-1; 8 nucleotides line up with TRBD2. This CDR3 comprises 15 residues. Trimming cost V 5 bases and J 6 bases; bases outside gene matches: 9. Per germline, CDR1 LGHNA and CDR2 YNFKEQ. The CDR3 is CASSDTGGPRNEQFF. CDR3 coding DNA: TGTGCCAGCAGCGACACGGGGGGGCCGCGCAATGAGCAGTTCTTC.

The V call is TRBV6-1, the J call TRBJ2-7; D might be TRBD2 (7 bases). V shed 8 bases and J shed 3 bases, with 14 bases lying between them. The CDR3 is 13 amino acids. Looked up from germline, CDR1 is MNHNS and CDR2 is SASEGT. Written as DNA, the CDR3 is TGTGCCAGCGCCGCGGGGGCCGACTACGAGCAGTACTTC. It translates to CASAAGADYEQYF.

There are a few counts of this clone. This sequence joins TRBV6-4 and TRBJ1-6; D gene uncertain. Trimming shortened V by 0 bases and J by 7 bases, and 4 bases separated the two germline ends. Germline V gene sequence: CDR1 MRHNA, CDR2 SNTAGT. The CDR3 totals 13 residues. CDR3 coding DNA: TGTGCCAGCAGTGACTCGACAAATTCACCCCTCCACTTT. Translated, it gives CASSDSTNSPLHF.

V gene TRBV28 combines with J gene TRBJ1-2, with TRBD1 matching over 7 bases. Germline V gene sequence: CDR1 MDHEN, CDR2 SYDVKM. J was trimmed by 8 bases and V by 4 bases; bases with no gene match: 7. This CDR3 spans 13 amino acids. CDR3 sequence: CASSYPGQLGYTF. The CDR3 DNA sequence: TGTGCCAGCAGTTATCCGGGACAGTTGGGCTACACCTTC.

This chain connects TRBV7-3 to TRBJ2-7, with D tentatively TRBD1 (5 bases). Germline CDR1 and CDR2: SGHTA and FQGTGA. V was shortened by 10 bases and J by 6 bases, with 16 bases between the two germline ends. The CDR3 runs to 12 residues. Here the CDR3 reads CATPAFGAEQYF. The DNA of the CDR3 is TGTGCCACCCCAGCTTTTGGGGCCGAGCAGTACTTC.

The CDR3 DNA sequence: TGCAGCGCTCTGGGACAGGGACCTACGCAGTATTTT. It is translated as CSALGQGPTQYF. V is TRBV29-1 and J is TRBJ2-3, with 9 bases lining up with TRBD1. V trimming: 7 bases; J trimming: 8 bases; junction bases outside the gene matches: 7. From germline, CDR1 is SQVTM and CDR2 ANQGSEA. There are 12 residues in the CDR3.

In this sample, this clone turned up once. The CDR3 sequence: CASSEGTGLVNSPLHF. The CDR3 nucleotides read TGTGCCAGCAGTGAAGGAACAGGCCTGGTTAATTCACCCCTCCACTTT. This chain connects TRBV6-1 to TRBJ1-6; a possible D gene is TRBD1 (5 bases). Trimming took 1 base from V and 6 from J, leaving 13 bases between them. Germline V CDR1 and CDR2: MNHNS, SASEGT. The CDR3 consists of 16 residues.

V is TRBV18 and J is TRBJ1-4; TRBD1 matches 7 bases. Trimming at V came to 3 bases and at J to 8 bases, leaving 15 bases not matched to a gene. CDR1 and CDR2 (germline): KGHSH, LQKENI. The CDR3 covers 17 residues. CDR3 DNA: TGTGCCAGCTCACCTTACGGACCGGGACAGCGTTCCGAAAAACTGTTTTTT. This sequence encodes CASSPYGPGQRSEKLFF.